These 18 T cell receptor beta chains originate from one sample sequenced in a study of blood T cell repertoires in COVID-19. Clones were sequenced by immunoSEQ multiplex PCR, and TCRdb holds only the in-frame ones, with some missing. Of about 59,000 clones listed, more than 80% are singletons. The sample comprised peripheral blood. The receptors were gathered from an older man with acute or convalescent COVID-19.

The chain joins TRBV4-2 to TRBJ2-1, with D perhaps matching TRBD1 (5 bases). V was trimmed by 3 bases and J by 10 bases, leaving 10 bases between them. The germline gives CDR1 LGHNA, CDR2 YNFKEQ. The length of the CDR3 is 12 residues. For the CDR3, the DNA is TGTGCCAGCAGCCATCCTACAGGAGAGCAGTTCTTC. Protein sequence: CASSHPTGEQFF.

The chain couples TRBV20-1 to TRBJ2-7; possible D gene TRBD1, 5 bases. Trimming took 6 bases from V and 4 from J, leaving 10 bases between them. Germline V lookup: CDR1 DFQATT, CDR2 SNEGSKA (reference sequence). CDR3 length equals 11 residues. The CDR3 sequence: CSAGDRYEQYF. The CDR3 DNA follows: TGCAGTGCAGGGGATCGATACGAGCAGTACTTC.

This clone has just one count. The chain has TRBV7-9 and TRBJ1-1, with D hard to call. This CDR3 region has 15 residues. CDR1 SEHNR and CDR2 FQNEAQ come from the germline V gene (reference sequence). V was trimmed by 2 bases and J by 1 base, leaving 11 bases between them. In DNA form, the CDR3 reads TGTGCCAGCAGCTTATTTGAGGGTGAGAACACTGAAGCTTTCTTT. Amino acids: CASSLFEGENTEAFF.

This clone was found once. The rearrangement links TRBV25-1 to TRBJ1-5; the D gene is possibly TRBD1 (5 bases). From germline, CDR1 is MGHDK and CDR2 SYGVNS. V shed 4 bases and J shed 0 bases, with 10 bases lying between them. The CDR3 extends over 15 amino acids. The CDR3 loop reads CASSGRGNSNQPQHF. Written as DNA, the CDR3 is TGTGCCAGCAGTGGACGGGGGAATAGCAATCAGCCCCAGCATTTT.

The chain links TRBV5-1 to TRBJ2-6, with D unresolved. CDR1 SGHRS and CDR2 YFSETQ come from the germline V gene. CDR3 length equals 15 residues. With 5 bases removed from V and 0 bases from J, the gap between germline ends came to 9 bases. CDR3 nucleotides: TGCGCCAGCAGACCCCCAGGCTCTGGGGCCAACGTCCTGACTTTC. Protein: CASRPPGSGANVLTF.

This rearrangement joins TRBV7-2 to TRBJ1-4; 7 bases line up with TRBD1. Germline-derived CDR1 and CDR2 are SGHTA and FQGNSA. Trimming at V came to 6 bases and at J to 0 bases, leaving 7 bases not matched to a gene. This CDR3 has 16 amino acids. The chain's CDR3 is CASSRSQGATNEKLFF. CDR3 nucleotides: TGTGCCAGCAGTCGCAGTCAGGGGGCAACTAATGAAAAACTGTTTTTT.

This chain links TRBV9 with TRBJ2-5, with TRBD2 identical over 8 bases. From germline, CDR1 is SGDLS and CDR2 YYNGEE. The CDR3 is made up of 15 amino acids. V trimming: 0 bases; J trimming: 3 bases; junction bases outside the gene matches: 4. CDR3 nucleotide sequence: TGTGCCAGCAGCGTAGGTACGGGGGGGGAAGAGACCCAGTACTTC. It encodes CASSVGTGGEETQYF.

V usage is TRBV2 and J usage is TRBJ1-1; 9 bases agree with TRBD1. V dropped 9 bases and J dropped 8; count of bases not matched to a gene: 10. The CDR3 consists of 13 residues. Germline V gene lookup returns CDR1 SNHLY and CDR2 FYNNEI. CDR3 sequence: CARGQGRPPEAFF. Here the CDR3 DNA reads TGTGCCAGGGGACAGGGAAGGCCCCCAGAAGCTTTCTTT.

The rearrangement joins TRBV27 to TRBJ2-5; 9 bases are shared with TRBD2. The CDR3 extends over 16 amino acids. Trimming took 1 base from V and 5 from J; bases not matched to a gene: 8. From germline, CDR1 is MNHEY and CDR2 SMNVEV (reference sequence). The DNA for the CDR3 is TGTGCCAGCAGTTTATTTCCAGCGGGGGGTGGGGAGACCCAGTACTTC. This encodes CASSLFPAGGGETQYF.

J is TRBJ2-7 and V is TRBV11-1; possible D gene TRBD2, 5 bases. Germline assignment: CDR1 SGHAT and CDR2 FQDESV (reference sequence). V gave up 4 bases and J gave up 2 bases, with 12 bases separating them. This CDR3 spans 14 amino acids. CDR3 coding DNA: TGTGCCAGCAGCTCCCAGAGAGGGCCCTACGAGCAGTACTTC. It is translated as CASSSQRGPYEQYF.

DNA of the CDR3: TGCGCCAGCAGCCGCTACGACATAGGCGCAGAAGCTTTCTTT. Translated: CASSRYDIGAEAFF. This rearrangement joins TRBV4-1 to TRBJ1-1; D gene ambiguous. Looked up from germline, CDR1 is MGHRA and CDR2 is YSYEKL. V was trimmed by 4 bases and J by 8 bases, leaving 17 bases between them. This CDR3 has 14 residues.

The genes are TRBV5-1 and TRBJ2-7; maybe TRBD2 (6 bases). The germline V gene encodes CDR1 SGHRS and CDR2 YFSETQ. The V end lost 4 bases, the J end lost 1 base, and 9 bases lay between the germline ends. The CDR3 extends over 13 amino acids. The CDR3 loop is CASSGGTSYEQYF. CDR3 bases: TGCGCCAGCAGCGGGGGGACTTCCTACGAGCAGTACTTC.

This chain connects TRBV7-2 to TRBJ1-1; 8 bases fit TRBD1. The CDR3 has 16 residues. Losses at the gene ends were 2 bases for V and 3 bases for J; bases not matched to a gene: 8. Germline V CDR1 and CDR2: SGHTA, FQGNSA. In DNA, the CDR3 is TGTGCCAGCAGCTTATTATCCCGACAGGGGCACACTGAAGCTTTCTTT. Protein product: CASSLLSRQGHTEAFF.

The V gene is TRBV5-1, the J gene TRBJ2-2, with 13 bases identical to TRBD2. From germline, CDR1 is SGHRS and CDR2 YFSETQ. This CDR3 has 17 residues. V lost 4 bases, J lost 5 bases, and 8 bases stayed unmatched. CDR3 DNA: TGCGCCAGCAGCCCTGGACTAGCGGGGGAGAGAACCGGGGAGCTGTTTTTT. It translates to CASSPGLAGERTGELFF.

This chain joins TRBV21-1 and TRBJ2-4; the table calls TRBD1, which could not be checked here. TRBV21-1 has pseudogene status. The CDR3 is 15 amino acids. The CDR3 nucleotides are TGTGCCAGCAGCATTCAGGGGGCGGCAAGAAACATTCAGTACTTC. This sequence encodes CASSIQGAARNIQYF.

This clone was picked up a small number of times. This chain uses TRBV25-1 with TRBJ1-2; possible D gene TRBD1, 6 bases. V was trimmed by 4 bases and J by 8 bases, leaving 14 bases between them. The CDR3 loop spans 13 amino acids. Germline CDR1 reads MGHDK; CDR2 reads SYGVNS. As DNA, the CDR3 is TGTGCCAGCAGTGTGGACAGATCGTTCGGCTACACCTTC. This sequence encodes CASSVDRSFGYTF.

This clone was seen once. This rearrangement joins TRBV30 to TRBJ2-1, with TRBD2 matching over 13 bases. The CDR3 is made up of 14 amino acids. Germline trimming cut 4 bases from V and 6 bases from J; bases unmatched to any gene: 3. Germline V gene data show CDR1 as GTSNPN and CDR2 as SVGIG (reference sequence). The DNA for the CDR3 is TGTGCCTGGAAAACTAGCGGGGGGGCCAATGAGCAGTTCTTC. This sequence encodes CAWKTSGGANEQFF.

This clone was found once. The chain couples TRBV18 to TRBJ1-1, with TRBD1 identical over 8 bases. CDR3 length: 14 residues. Germline assignment: CDR1 KGHSH and CDR2 LQKENI. Losses at the gene ends were 3 bases for V and 6 bases for J; bases not matched to a gene: 6. In DNA, the CDR3 is TGTGCCAGCTCACCCGACAGGGGAAACGCTGAAGCTTTCTTT. Its protein is CASSPDRGNAEAFF.